These 17 T cell receptor beta chains were all obtained from the same sample, sequenced in a study of blood T cell repertoires in COVID-19. Only in-frame clones appear in the TCRdb table, and some are missing; sequencing was by immunoSEQ multiplex PCR. This sample yields about 100,000 clones, of which 71% are seen a single time; more than 1.5% belongs to the top ten. Sequencing was done on a sample of peripheral blood. The receptor source for this set is a woman in her 40s with acute or convalescent COVID-19.

This clone was recorded once. V usage is TRBV27 and J usage is TRBJ1-3, with 11 nucleotides matching TRBD1. V lost 5 bases and J lost 0; bases outside the gene matches: 6. The germline CDR1 and CDR2 sequences are MNHEY and SMNVEV (reference sequence). This CDR3 has 17 amino acids. The chain's CDR3 is CASSPGTGGASGNTIYF. In DNA form, the CDR3 reads TGTGCCAGCAGTCCGGGGACAGGGGGGGCCTCTGGAAACACCATATATTTT.

CDR3 protein: CASSSAGFTTDTQYF. The CDR3 DNA sequence: TGTGCCAGTAGTTCCGCGGGGTTCACCACAGATACGCAGTATTTT. The chain combines TRBV19 with TRBJ2-3; a weak D match, TRBD2 (6 bases). V gave up 5 bases and J gave up 2 bases, with 14 bases separating them. This CDR3 contains 15 residues. In germline, CDR1 is LNHDA, CDR2 SQIVND (reference sequence).

This chain joins TRBV5-4 and TRBJ2-7, with TRBD1 matching over 9 bases. The CDR3 is 15 residues long. CDR1 SGHNT and CDR2 YYREEE come from the germline V gene (reference sequence). Trimming at V came to 6 bases and at J to 2 bases, leaving 9 bases not matched to a gene. The CDR3 sequence is CASTKDRGSTYEQYF. In DNA, the CDR3 is TGTGCCAGCACCAAAGACAGGGGGTCAACCTACGAGCAGTACTTC.

This clone was counted only a few times. The chain uses TRBV12-5 and TRBJ2-2; D uncertain. Trimming cost V 6 bases and J 6 bases, with 8 bases left between them. There are 12 residues in the CDR3. CDR1 LGHNT and CDR2 FRNRAP come from the germline V gene. The CDR3 nucleotides are TGTGCTAGTGGATCGCGGTCCGGGGAGCTGTTTTTT. The encoded protein is CASGSRSGELFF.

The genes are TRBV9 and TRBJ1-4, with D unresolved. Trimming cost V 4 bases and J 8 bases, with 18 bases left between them. CDR1 SGDLS and CDR2 YYNGEE come from the germline V gene. This CDR3 has 15 amino acids. The CDR3 here is CASSRGNALREKLFF. In DNA, the CDR3 is TGTGCCAGCAGCCGGGGTAATGCTCTCCGGGAAAAACTGTTTTTT.

V usage is TRBV5-4 and J usage is TRBJ1-2, with D possibly matching TRBD1 (6 bases). CDR3 length: 13 residues. The germline V gene has CDR1 SGHNT and CDR2 YYREEE (reference sequence). V lost 4 bases to trimming and J lost 3 bases, with 10 bases between them. The CDR3 here is CASSREGDYGYTF. CDR3 bases: TGTGCCAGCAGCCGTGAGGGGGACTATGGCTACACCTTC.

The J gene is TRBJ2-3, the V gene TRBV3-1 (or the pseudogene TRBV3-2), with TRBD2 matching over 9 bases. The germline V gene encodes CDR1 LGHDT and CDR2 YNNKEL (reference sequence). V lost 0 bases to trimming and J lost 0 bases; unmatched junction nucleotides: 4. This CDR3 has 17 amino acids. CDR3 protein: CASSQEERGASTDTQYF. The CDR3 bases are TGTGCCAGCAGCCAAGAAGAGCGGGGGGCAAGCACAGATACGCAGTATTTT.

This clone was detected a few times. The chain links TRBV7-3 to TRBJ1-1; D not resolved. The CDR3 sequence is 15 residues long. The germline V gene has CDR1 SGHTA and CDR2 FQGTGA. V lost 5 bases and J 3 bases, leaving 16 bases between the germline ends. The CDR3 loop is CASSPNGAAYTEAFF. The CDR3 DNA is TGTGCCAGCAGCCCGAACGGTGCGGCGTACACTGAAGCTTTCTTT.

The rearrangement links TRBV5-1 to TRBJ2-4, with D perhaps matching TRBD1 (5 bases). Germline V gene lookup returns CDR1 SGHRS and CDR2 YFSETQ. This CDR3 has 17 amino acids. Between the trimmed V and J ends, which lost 1 base and 1 base, there was a span of 15 bases. The DNA for the CDR3 is TGCGCCAGCAGCTTGTGGGCGACGACAGAGGCCAAAAACATTCAGTACTTC. Its translation: CASSLWATTEAKNIQYF.

This clone was seen only once. The rearrangement joins TRBV6-2 or TRBV6-3 to TRBJ2-7, with unresolved D. This CDR3 has 15 amino acids. Looked up from germline, CDR1 is MNHEY and CDR2 is SVGEGT. V shed 0 bases and J shed 2 bases, with 11 bases lying between them. CDR3: CASSYSKSQTYEQYF. CDR3 DNA: TGTGCCAGCAGTTACTCGAAATCACAGACCTACGAGCAGTACTTC.

This chain uses TRBV6-4 with TRBJ2-2; 8 bases line up with TRBD1. The CDR3 length is 14 residues. The germline gives CDR1 MRHNA, CDR2 SNTAGT. Trimming cost V 6 bases and J 5 bases; bases outside gene matches: 5. As DNA, the CDR3 is TGTGCCAGCAGACAGACAGGGGAAACCGGGGAGCTGTTTTTT. This codes for CASRQTGETGELFF.

The chain couples TRBV10-2 to TRBJ2-5; D is possibly TRBD2 (7 bases). The CDR3 runs to 15 residues. Germline V gene data show CDR1 as WSHSY and CDR2 as SAAADI. The ends were cut back, 8 bases at V and 4 bases at J, with 20 bases in the middle. The CDR3 sequence: CASARTLGGLETQYF. The CDR3 DNA reads TGCGCCAGCGCCAGGACTCTCGGGGGGCTAGAGACCCAGTACTTC.

The chain links TRBV6-2 or TRBV6-3 to TRBJ2-7; D is unresolved. With 0 bases removed from V and 6 bases from J, the gap between germline ends came to 9 bases. The CDR3 extends over 13 amino acids. Germline loops: CDR1 MNHEY, CDR2 SVGEGT. The CDR3 here is CASSYSLGSEQYF. The CDR3 DNA reads as TGTGCCAGCAGTTACTCTCTAGGTTCCGAGCAGTACTTC.

This chain uses TRBV19 with TRBJ2-1, with 9 bases aligning to TRBD2. The ends lost 5 bases at V and 2 bases at J; junction bases unmatched: 10. Germline lookup yields CDR1 LNHDA and CDR2 SQIVND (reference sequence). This CDR3 contains 17 residues. The CDR3 DNA reads TGTGCCAGTAGTCACCAGCCGACTAGCGGTCCCTACAATGAGCAGTTCTTC. Protein product: CASSHQPTSGPYNEQFF.

The J gene is TRBJ1-6, the V gene TRBV5-1, with TRBD1 as a possible D gene (5 bases). V gave up 2 bases and J gave up 8 bases, with 17 bases separating them. The CDR3 contains 16 residues. Germline V gene lookup returns CDR1 SGHRS and CDR2 YFSETQ. CDR3 DNA sequence: TGCGCCAGCAGCTTTGAGCCGGGGGGAAGGGATTCACCCCTCCACTTT. This encodes CASSFEPGGRDSPLHF.

The genes are TRBV28 and TRBJ2-1, with 10 bases that match TRBD1. After removal of 11 bases from V and 12 bases from J, the junction contained 13 bases not matched to a gene. In germline, CDR1 is MDHEN, CDR2 SYDVKM. The length of the CDR3 is 13 residues. The CDR3 loop is CAAGPGQGRRQFF. DNA for the CDR3: TGTGCCGCAGGCCCGGGACAGGGGCGAAGGCAGTTCTTC.

J is TRBJ1-6 and V is TRBV6-2 or TRBV6-3, with D possibly being TRBD1 (5 bases). With 2 bases removed from V and 9 bases from J, the gap between germline ends came to 11 bases. CDR3 length: 14 amino acids. Germline V gene sequence: CDR1 MNHEY, CDR2 SVGEGT. The CDR3 here is CASSYVQGASPLHF. DNA for the CDR3: TGTGCCAGCAGTTACGTCCAGGGTGCTTCACCCCTCCACTTT.